This T cell receptor beta chain was profiled in a study of neurological immune-mediated disorders. Study-wide background: Multiple sclerosis patients numbered around 35, with around 30 relapsing-remitting and 3 secondary progressive.

The time point was: longitudinal time-point 1 (baseline). Over 190 million TCR-beta sequences (from 15-18 subjects) were yielded by each sequencing run. TCRdb recomputed calls from the 5' RACE reads with MiXCR, one row per CDR3 protein. The sample lists tens of thousands of distinct CDR3 sequences, 3% to 3.5% occurring once. Turning to this clonotype: The antigen remains undetermined.

Study conclusions and caveats: The multiple sclerosis repertoire cluster lacked an association with any feature, whether clinical or MRI.

The clonotype was recovered from a woman aged 55-75 years with multiple sclerosis. The sequencing input was PBMCs.

CDR3 sequence (DNA): TGCGCCAGCAGTCGGCTCTCGACTAGCGGGGCCTACGAGCAGTACTTC. It yields the protein CASSRLSTSGAYEQYF. The chain joins TRBV5-1 to TRBJ2-7; 11 bases match TRBD2. CDR3 length equals 16 residues. The germline V gene encodes CDR1 SGHRS and CDR2 YFSETQ. Losses at the gene ends were 5 bases for V and 2 bases for J; bases not matched to a gene: 9.